Described below is a single TCR beta chain sequence and its context. This clone was seen more than once but under ten times. Its antigen target is currently unknown. Base qualities were left out, and no much larger clone turns up one base away. From cysteine to phenylalanine, the CDR3 is 13 amino acids long. Left in the record is the CDR3 DNA by itself, 39 bases read in frame from the first base. V is clipped by 3 bases and J by 2 bases, and the sequence between their germline boundaries is 5 bases long. The germline V gene encodes CDR1 SGHTA and CDR2 FQGNSA. This specimen comes from a study of blood T cell repertoires in COVID-19 (dated by TCRdb to 2019 to 2021). For the wider study: Samples covering the acute and convalescent phases of COVID-19 were provided by collaborators in the United States, Italy and Spain. The material from the prospective study consisted of cDNA or gDNA derived from T cells, B-cell-depleted T cells, or PBMCs. The dataset comprised deeply sampled blood TCRbeta repertoires from subjects exposed to, actively infected with, or recovered from COVID-19. The repertoires were released in a freely available public database meant as a resource for research on the immune response to SARS-CoV-2. The samples were drawn from two sources: the first 160 participants of the ongoing ImmuneRACE study, and 1,000 to 1,500 subjects contributed by 6 global collaborators. Nearly every sample came with metadata listing a de-identified subject ID, COVID-19 status, age in years and sex. Where available, HLA class I and class II types were obtained from metadata supplied by the sample provider rather than from assay-based typing. Broad study findings and their caveats: The quantity of clinical and demographic metadata differed by source and by participant and was supplied without curation.

TCRbeta CDR3 regions were amplified from genomic DNA by means of the immunoSEQ Assay, a bias-controlled multiplex PCR. From the authors' description of their analysis: Within the assay, amplification of reference gene primers was used to estimate how many nucleated cells each sample contained. To quantify the absolute abundance of each unique TCRbeta CDR3 rearrangement, sequence reads were collapsed and filtered. For each sample, productive Simpson clonality was calculated by taking the square root of Simpson's diversity index across productive rearrangements. TCRdb re-hosts the immuneACCESS table, in-frame sequences only. Its copies lack some clones; in the studies checked, an unresolved V gene accounts for under half of them, and the cause for the rest is not known. V and J calls and clone size are copied from that table; D and trimming were computed from the DNA. For this sample the table gives some 130,000 clones, of which roughly three quarters were detected only once. The ten biggest clones cover over 1.5% of the sample.

Each collaborating institution followed its own protocols to collect whole blood in K2EDTA tubes. For TCRbeta analysis, collaborator samples were shipped as frozen whole blood, as isolated PBMCs, or as DNA extracted from either sample type. The source of this sequence is a woman between 70 and 85 years old with acute or convalescent COVID-19. The chain couples TRBV7-2 to TRBJ1-5; no D segment can be confidently identified. Sequencing was performed on peripheral blood. The CDR3 is CASSFGGNQPQHF. Read as DNA, the sequence is TGTGCCAGCAGCTTCGGAGGCAATCAGCCCCAGCATTTT. Where the CDR3 stops, the reference TRBV7-2 and TRBJ1-5 genes take over; the full variable domain is GAGVSQSPSNKVTEKGKDVELRCDPISGHTALYWYRQSLGQGLEFLIYFQGNSAPDKSGLPSDRFSAERTGGSVSTLTIQRTQQEDSAVYLCASSFGGNQPQHFGDGTRLSIL.